A single T cell receptor (beta chain) is shown here with its context. Its matching antigen is unknown. The data were obtained in a study of cytomegalovirus exposure and HLA in healthy donors. Study conclusions and caveats: In a later analysis, fewer than 20,000 TCR beta sequences were associated with HLA alleles at 0.05 false discovery rate.

PCR involved 60 Vbeta and 13 Jbeta primers. In the original workflow: Unique TCR beta chains numbered approximately 80 million in a later analysis, with roughly 10 million shared. Sequencing was performed with immunoSEQ multiplex PCR; in TCRdb, only in-frame clones are kept and a portion is missing. The DNA was the basis for D and trimming; V, J and clone size are from that table. This sample has some 98,000 clones, with roughly 77% found just once. This TCR was recovered from a man aged 35-49 years in good health and CMV-seronegative. Sequences were obtained from PBMCs.

CDR3 nucleotides: TGTGCCAGCAGTTACTCTACAGGGGTGGCTAATTCACCCCTCCACTTT. It is translated as CASSYSTGVANSPLHF. V and J are TRBV6-5 and TRBJ1-6, with 7 bases lining up with TRBD1. The CDR3 loop spans 16 amino acids. Per germline, CDR1 MNHEY and CDR2 SVGAGI. V shed 0 bases and J 6 bases; nucleotides not matched to a gene: 5.